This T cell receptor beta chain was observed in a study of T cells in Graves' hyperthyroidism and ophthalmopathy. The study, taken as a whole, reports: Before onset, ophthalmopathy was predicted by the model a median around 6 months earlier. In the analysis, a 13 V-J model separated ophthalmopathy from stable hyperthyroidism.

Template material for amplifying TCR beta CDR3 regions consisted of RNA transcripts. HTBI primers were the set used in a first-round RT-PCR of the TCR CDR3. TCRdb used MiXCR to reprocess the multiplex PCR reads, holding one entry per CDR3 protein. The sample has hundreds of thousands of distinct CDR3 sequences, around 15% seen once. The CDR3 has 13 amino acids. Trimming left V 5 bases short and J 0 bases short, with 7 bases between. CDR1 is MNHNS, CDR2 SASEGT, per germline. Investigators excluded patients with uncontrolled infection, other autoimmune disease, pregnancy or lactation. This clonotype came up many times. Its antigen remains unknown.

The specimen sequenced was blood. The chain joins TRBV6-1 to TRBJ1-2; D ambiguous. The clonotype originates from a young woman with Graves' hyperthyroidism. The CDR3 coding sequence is TGTGCCAGCAGTCCAGAATCTAACTATGGCTACACCTTC. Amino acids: CASSPESNYGYTF.